These 19 T cell receptor beta chains came from one sample sequenced in a study of PD-1 blockade in classical Hodgkin lymphoma. Each of the patients experienced relapse following autologous stem cell transplantation, and their brentuximab vedotin exposure differed. Here immunoSEQ multiplex PCR was the method, and the copy in TCRdb shows in-frame clones only, minus some. This repertoire shows about 66,000 clones, 70% to 80% found once; its top ten account for 7.5% to 10%. This specimen consisted of peripheral blood mononuclear cells (PBMCs), obtained before the second cycle of nivolumab. The receptor set was obtained from a human donor with classical Hodgkin lymphoma.

The chain is built from TRBV6-5 and TRBJ1-2; D may be TRBD1 (6 bases). The ends were cut back, 2 bases at V and 4 bases at J, with 11 bases in the middle. CDR3 length equals 14 residues. Germline lookup yields CDR1 MNHEY and CDR2 SVGAGI. CDR3 sequence reads: CASSYLRGVYGYTF. CDR3 nucleotides: TGTGCCAGCAGTTACCTCAGGGGAGTCTATGGCTACACCTTC.

This clone was picked up one time. The chain has TRBV10-3 and TRBJ2-3, with 7 bases matching TRBD1. The CDR3 loop spans 14 amino acids. The V segment lost 6 bases and the J segment 3 bases; nucleotides outside the gene matches: 6. Germline V gives CDR1 ENHRY, CDR2 SYGVKD. CDR3 sequence: CAISLSTGTDTQYF. In DNA form, the CDR3 reads TGTGCCATCAGCCTTTCGACAGGGACAGATACGCAGTATTTT.

This chain's CDR3 is CASGRLLVSGYNEQFF. The CDR3 DNA is TGTGCCAGCGGCAGACTGTTGGTTTCGGGGTACAATGAGCAGTTCTTC. The chain uses TRBV6-6 and TRBJ2-1; possibly TRBD2 for D (5 bases). CDR1 and CDR2 from the germline V gene are MNHNY and SVGAGI (reference sequence). V was cut by 8 bases and J by 4 bases, with 21 bases left in between. This CDR3 region has 16 residues.

J is TRBJ1-1 and V is TRBV5-1; D is unclear. CDR3 length: 14 residues. V lost 4 bases to trimming and J lost 0 bases, with 10 bases between them. Germline V gene lookup returns CDR1 SGHRS and CDR2 YFSETQ. CDR3 protein: CASSSTAMNTEAFF. The CDR3 DNA follows: TGCGCCAGCAGCAGTACAGCGATGAACACTGAAGCTTTCTTT. The full variable domain, in which reference TRBV5-1 and TRBJ1-1 provide the parts outside the CDR3, is KAGVTQTPRYLIKTRGQQVTLSCSPISGHRSVSWYQQTPGQGLQFLFEYFSETQRNKGNFPGRFSGRQFSNSRSEMNVSTLELGDSALYLCASSSTAMNTEAFFGQGTRLTVV.

This clone was detected only a few times. J is TRBJ2-7 and V is TRBV6-1; a weak D match, TRBD1 (5 bases). Germline assignment: CDR1 MNHNS and CDR2 SASEGT. Trimming removed 6 bases from V and 2 bases from J, with 14 bases in between. The CDR3 consists of 14 residues. CDR3 bases: TGTGCCAGCAGAAACCTTGCAGGGACCTACGAGCAGTACTTC. This translates into CASRNLAGTYEQYF.

The V and J genes are TRBV10-1 and TRBJ1-1; D gene ambiguous. Trimming cost V 4 bases and J 4 bases, with 10 bases left between them. Germline loops: CDR1 WNHNN, CDR2 SYGVQD (reference sequence). CDR3 length: 13 residues. The DNA of the CDR3 is TGCGCCAGCAGTGCAGGACTCGGCACTGAAGCTTTCTTT. This codes for CASSAGLGTEAFF.

The chain joins TRBV7-8 to TRBJ1-4; D is ambiguous. V lost 1 base, J lost 1 base, and 7 bases lay in between. CDR3 size: 15 residues. Germline V lookup: CDR1 SGHVS, CDR2 FQNEAQ. CDR3 amino acids: CASSLGAGTNEKLFF. The CDR3 bases are TGTGCCAGCAGCTTAGGGGCAGGAACTAATGAAAAACTGTTTTTT. Variable domain in full (rest from reference TRBV7-8 and TRBJ1-4): GAGVSQSPRYKVAKRGQDVALRCDPISGHVSLFWYQQALGQGPEFLTYFQNEAQLDKSGLPSDRFFAERPEGSVSTLKIQRTQQEDSAVYLCASSLGAGTNEKLFFGSGTQLSVL.

The chain's CDR3 is CASSIIAGGSYEQYF. The DNA for the CDR3 is TGTGCCAGTAGTATCATAGCGGGAGGATCCTACGAGCAGTACTTC. The V call is TRBV19, the J call TRBJ2-7, with TRBD2 matching 10 bases. The ends lost 3 bases at V and 1 base at J; junction bases unmatched: 3. CDR3 length equals 15 residues. CDR1 LNHDA and CDR2 SQIVND come from the germline V gene (reference sequence).

The chain combines TRBV7-9 with TRBJ2-2, with D unclear. Germline assignment: CDR1 SEHNR and CDR2 FQNEAQ (reference sequence). This CDR3 contains 15 residues. Trimming removed 4 bases at V and 4 bases at J, with 13 bases between. The CDR3 is CASSSDGRVTGELFF. The CDR3 nucleotides read TGTGCCAGCAGCTCGGACGGCCGGGTCACCGGGGAGCTGTTTTTT.

The V gene is TRBV6-5, the J gene TRBJ2-1; D is tentatively TRBD1 or TRBD2 (5 bases each). The CDR3 has 15 residues. CDR1 MNHEY and CDR2 SVGAGI come from the germline V gene. The V and J ends lost 8 bases and 0 bases respectively, with 14 bases between them. CDR3 amino acids: CASGEGLSSYNEQFF. As DNA, the CDR3 is TGTGCCAGCGGAGAGGGGCTTAGCTCCTACAATGAGCAGTTCTTC.

In regard to this clone: Other DNA variants within this sample encode the same CDR3. The chain combines TRBV18 with TRBJ2-1; the match to TRBD1 covers 11 bases. With 3 bases clipped from V and 3 bases from J, the junction kept 1 base outside the gene matches. The CDR3 has 15 amino acids. Germline V gene lookup returns CDR1 KGHSH and CDR2 LQKENI. The CDR3 is CASSPGTGGYNEQFF. DNA for the CDR3: TGTGCCAGCTCACCCGGGACAGGGGGCTACAATGAGCAGTTCTTC.

CDR3 sequence (DNA): TGCGCCAGCAGCTCCCAGGGGGGGGGCTCTGACAATGAGCAGTTCTTC. Translating it yields CASSSQGGGSDNEQFF. The chain recombines TRBV5-1 with TRBJ2-1, with D perhaps TRBD1 or TRBD2 (7 bases each). Germline CDR1 reads SGHRS; CDR2 reads YFSETQ. V was shortened by 3 bases and J by 5 bases, with 18 bases between the two germline ends. This CDR3 comprises 16 residues.

The chain links TRBV30 to TRBJ2-7, with TRBD2 matching over 14 bases. Looked up from germline, CDR1 is GTSNPN and CDR2 is SVGIG (reference sequence). Trimming cost V 1 base and J 5 bases; bases outside gene matches: 7. The CDR3 has 16 amino acids. The DNA of the CDR3 is TGTGCCTGGAGTGGAGGGACTAGCGGGAGATCAAACGAGCAGTACTTC. Translation gives CAWSGGTSGRSNEQYF.

This clone was seen a handful of times. The gene calls are TRBV25-1 and TRBJ1-1, with 7 positions matching TRBD1. The V gene end was trimmed by 5 bases and the J gene end by 1 base; junction bases not matched to a gene: 4. The germline CDR1 and CDR2 sequences are MGHDK and SYGVNS. The CDR3 covers 14 residues. The CDR3 loop reads CASSTRGRNTEAFF. DNA for the CDR3: TGTGCCAGCAGTACCAGGGGGAGGAACACTGAAGCTTTCTTT.

The chain joins TRBV7-8 to TRBJ2-3; 7 bases fit TRBD2. With 5 bases clipped from V and 4 bases from J, the junction kept 9 bases outside the gene matches. The CDR3 totals 15 residues. Germline V gene lookup returns CDR1 SGHVS and CDR2 FQNEAQ. The CDR3 loop is CASSLRGGSSDTQYF. The CDR3 region has the DNA TGTGCCAGCAGCCTTCGTGGCGGGAGTTCAGATACGCAGTATTTT. Full variable domain (outside the CDR3, taken from reference TRBV7-8 and TRBJ2-3): GAGVSQSPRYKVAKRGQDVALRCDPISGHVSLFWYQQALGQGPEFLTYFQNEAQLDKSGLPSDRFFAERPEGSVSTLKIQRTQQEDSAVYLCASSLRGGSSDTQYFGPGTRLTVL.

This clone has only one observation. The chain links TRBV4-2 to TRBJ2-1; D unclear. V lost 0 bases and J 8 bases, leaving 23 bases between the germline ends. Germline-derived CDR1 and CDR2 are LGHNA and YNFKEQ. CDR3 length equals 18 residues. CDR3 sequence reads: CASSQDWLAQGQTHEQFF. CDR3 coding DNA: TGTGCCAGCAGCCAAGATTGGTTAGCTCAAGGTCAAACCCATGAGCAGTTCTTC.

The sample holds one count of this clone. The CDR3 DNA reads as TGCGCCAGCAGAGCCGGGACTTTAAACACAGATACGCAGTATTTT. Protein sequence: CASRAGTLNTDTQYF. This chain uses TRBV10-1 with TRBJ2-3; D is perhaps TRBD2 (6 bases). CDR1 and CDR2 (germline): WNHNN, SYGVQD (reference sequence). With 6 bases removed from V and 2 bases from J, the gap between germline ends came to 15 bases. CDR3 length: 15 residues.

V and J are TRBV25-1 and TRBJ2-5; D not certain. The CDR3 contains 14 residues. The germline V gene encodes CDR1 MGHDK and CDR2 SYGVNS. V dropped 2 bases and J dropped 7 bases, with 14 bases sitting between them. The CDR3 coding sequence is TGTGCCAGCAGTGAAAACGGCGGCTATGGGACCCAGTACTTC. Residues: CASSENGGYGTQYF.

The chain uses TRBV30 and TRBJ2-7; TRBD1 agrees at 7 bases. Germline V gives CDR1 GTSNPN, CDR2 SVGIG (reference sequence). The CDR3 has 15 residues. J was trimmed by 7 bases and V by 3 bases; bases with no gene match: 15. The CDR3 here is CAWSPRQGSTFEQYF. The DNA of the CDR3 is TGTGCCTGGAGCCCTAGACAGGGCTCGACTTTTGAGCAGTACTTC.